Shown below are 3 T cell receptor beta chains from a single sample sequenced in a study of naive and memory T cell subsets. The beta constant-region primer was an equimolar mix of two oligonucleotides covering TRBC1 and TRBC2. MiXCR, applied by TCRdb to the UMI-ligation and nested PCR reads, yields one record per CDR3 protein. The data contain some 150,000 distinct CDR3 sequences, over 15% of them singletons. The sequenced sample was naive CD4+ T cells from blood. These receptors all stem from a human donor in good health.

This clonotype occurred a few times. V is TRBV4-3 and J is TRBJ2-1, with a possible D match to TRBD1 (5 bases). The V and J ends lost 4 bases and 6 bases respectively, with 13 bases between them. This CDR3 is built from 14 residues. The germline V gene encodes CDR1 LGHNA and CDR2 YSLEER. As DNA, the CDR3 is TGCGCCAGCAGCCTGCGTGCAGGGTCCAATGAGCAGTTCTTC. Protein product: CASSLRAGSNEQFF.

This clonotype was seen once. For the CDR3, the DNA is TGTGCCAGCAGCCTAGGATCCCAATTCACCGGGGAGCTGTTTTTT. Translation: CASSLGSQFTGELFF. This rearrangement joins TRBV3-1 to TRBJ2-2, with D hard to call. The CDR3 runs 15 residues. V was trimmed by 4 bases and J by 4 bases, leaving 13 bases between them. Germline CDR1 and CDR2: LGHDT and YNNKEL (reference sequence).

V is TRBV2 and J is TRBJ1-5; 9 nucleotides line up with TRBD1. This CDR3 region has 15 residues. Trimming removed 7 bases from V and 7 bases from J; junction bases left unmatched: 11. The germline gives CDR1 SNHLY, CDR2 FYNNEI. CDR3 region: CASNKGDREGQPQHF. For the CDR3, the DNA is TGTGCCAGCAACAAGGGGGACAGGGAAGGACAGCCCCAGCATTTT.